The text below deals with one T cell receptor beta chain. This specimen comes from a study of Ad26.COV2.S vaccination and SARS-CoV-2 variants. Study at large: In the study, Ad26.COV2.S was injected intramuscularly once, or twice 56 days apart.

Clones were sequenced by immunoSEQ multiplex PCR, and TCRdb holds only the in-frame ones, with some missing. The sample contains 320,000 or so clones, roughly 90% of which appear only once. Specified treatment: over 15 received Ad26.COV2.S at low or high dose, single or two shots; roughly five received placebo; per-sample allocation not given. All samples were drawn on day 63, counting from the first vaccine or placebo injection. V lost 10 bases, J lost 3 bases, and 15 bases stayed unmatched. The CDR3 spans 15 residues. The chain recombines TRBV23-1 with TRBJ2-7, with 7 bases that match TRBD1. TRBV23-1 is filed as an ORF, its function uncertain. This clonotype was sampled from a person between 18 and 59 years old who received the Ad26.COV2.S COVID-19 vaccine or a placebo. The material was peripheral blood, obtained in a trial of Ad26.COV2.S vaccine versus placebo. The CDR3 sequence is CATLNDRDRGYEQYF. CDR3 nucleotides: TGCGCCACCCTGAACGACAGGGATCGGGGCTACGAGCAGTACTTC.